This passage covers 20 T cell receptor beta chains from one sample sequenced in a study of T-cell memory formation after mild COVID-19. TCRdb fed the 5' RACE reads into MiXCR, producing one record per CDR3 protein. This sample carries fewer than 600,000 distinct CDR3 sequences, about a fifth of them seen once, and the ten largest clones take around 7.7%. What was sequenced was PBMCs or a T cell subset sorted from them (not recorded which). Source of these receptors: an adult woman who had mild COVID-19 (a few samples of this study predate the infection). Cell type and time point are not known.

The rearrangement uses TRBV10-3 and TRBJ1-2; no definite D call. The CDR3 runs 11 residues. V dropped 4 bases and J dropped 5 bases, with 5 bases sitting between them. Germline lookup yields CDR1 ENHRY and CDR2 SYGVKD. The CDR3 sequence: CAISAVYGYTF. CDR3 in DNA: TGTGCCATCAGTGCAGTTTATGGCTACACCTTC.

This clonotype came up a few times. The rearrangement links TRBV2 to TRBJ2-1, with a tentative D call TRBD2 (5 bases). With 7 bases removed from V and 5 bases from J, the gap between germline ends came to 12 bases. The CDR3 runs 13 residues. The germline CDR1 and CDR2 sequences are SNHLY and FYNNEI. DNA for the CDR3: TGTGCCAGCATCCCAGCGGTGGACAATGAGCAGTTCTTC. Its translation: CASIPAVDNEQFF. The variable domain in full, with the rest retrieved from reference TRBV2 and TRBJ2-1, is EPEVTQTPSHQVTQMGQEVILRCVPISNHLYFYWYRQILGQKVEFLVSFYNNEISEKSEIFDDQFSVERPDGSNFTLKIRSTKLEDSAMYFCASIPAVDNEQFFGPGTRLTVL.

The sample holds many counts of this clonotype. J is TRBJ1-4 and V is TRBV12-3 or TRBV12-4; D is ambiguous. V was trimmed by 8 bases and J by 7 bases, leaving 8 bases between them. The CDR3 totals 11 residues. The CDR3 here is CASRVGEKLFF. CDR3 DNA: TGTGCCAGCCGGGTGGGTGAAAAACTGTTTTTT.

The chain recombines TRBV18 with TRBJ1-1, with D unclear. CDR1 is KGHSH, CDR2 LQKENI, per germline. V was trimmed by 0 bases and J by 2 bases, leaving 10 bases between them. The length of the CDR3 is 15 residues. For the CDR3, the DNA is TGTGCCAGCTCACCACCAGGCAGTAAAAACACTGAAGCTTTCTTT. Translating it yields CASSPPGSKNTEAFF.

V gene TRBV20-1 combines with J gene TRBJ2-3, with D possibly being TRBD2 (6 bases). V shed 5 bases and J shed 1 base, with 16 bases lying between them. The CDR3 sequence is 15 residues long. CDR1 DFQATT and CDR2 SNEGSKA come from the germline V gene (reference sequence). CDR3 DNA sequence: TGCAGTGCTGGACGACTAGGTATTCGCACAGATACGCAGTATTTT. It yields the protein CSAGRLGIRTDTQYF.

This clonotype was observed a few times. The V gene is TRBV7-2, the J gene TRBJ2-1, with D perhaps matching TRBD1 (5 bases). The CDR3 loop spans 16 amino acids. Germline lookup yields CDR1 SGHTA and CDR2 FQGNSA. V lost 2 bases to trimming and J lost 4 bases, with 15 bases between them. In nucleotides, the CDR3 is TGTGCCAGCAGCTTACAGGTTTCAGGGTTGTACAATGAGCAGTTCTTC. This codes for CASSLQVSGLYNEQFF.

The CDR3 sequence: CASSHRGQPQHF. CDR3 coding DNA: TGTGCCAGCAGCCACCGGGGCCAGCCCCAGCATTTT. The V call is TRBV11-1, the J call TRBJ1-5, with TRBD1 as a possible D gene (5 bases). The CDR3 loop spans 12 amino acids. Germline CDR1 reads SGHAT; CDR2 reads FQDESV (reference sequence). The V and J ends lost 5 bases and 7 bases respectively, with 9 bases between them. Full variable domain (outside the CDR3, taken from reference TRBV11-1 and TRBJ1-5): EAEVAQSPRYKITEKSQAVAFWCDPISGHATLYWYRQILGQGPELLVQFQDESVVDDSQLPKDRFSAERLKGVDSTLKIQPAELGDSAMYLCASSHRGQPQHFGDGTRLSIL.

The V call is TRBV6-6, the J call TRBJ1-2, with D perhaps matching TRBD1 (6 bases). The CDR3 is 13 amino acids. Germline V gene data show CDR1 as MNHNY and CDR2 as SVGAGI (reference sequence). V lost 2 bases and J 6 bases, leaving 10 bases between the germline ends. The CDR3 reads CASSYGTTDGYTF. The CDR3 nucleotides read TGTGCCAGCAGTTACGGGACAACCGATGGCTACACCTTC.

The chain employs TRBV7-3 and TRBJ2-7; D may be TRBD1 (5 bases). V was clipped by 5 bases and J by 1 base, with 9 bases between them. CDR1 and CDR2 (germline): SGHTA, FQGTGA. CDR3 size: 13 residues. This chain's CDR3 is CASSTDKSYEQYF. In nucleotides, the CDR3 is TGTGCCAGCAGCACGGACAAGTCCTACGAGCAGTACTTC.

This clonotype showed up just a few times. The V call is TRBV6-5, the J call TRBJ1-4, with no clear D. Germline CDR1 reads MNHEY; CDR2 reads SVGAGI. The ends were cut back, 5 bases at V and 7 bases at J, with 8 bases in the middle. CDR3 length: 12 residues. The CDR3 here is CASSRPGEKLFF. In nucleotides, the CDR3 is TGTGCCAGCAGTAGACCGGGTGAAAAACTGTTTTTT.

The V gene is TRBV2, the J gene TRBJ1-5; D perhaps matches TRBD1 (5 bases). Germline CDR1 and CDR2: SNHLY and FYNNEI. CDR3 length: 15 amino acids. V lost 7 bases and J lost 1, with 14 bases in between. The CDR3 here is CASNKGRGSNQPQHF. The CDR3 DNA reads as TGTGCCAGCAACAAGGGGAGGGGCAGCAATCAGCCCCAGCATTTT.

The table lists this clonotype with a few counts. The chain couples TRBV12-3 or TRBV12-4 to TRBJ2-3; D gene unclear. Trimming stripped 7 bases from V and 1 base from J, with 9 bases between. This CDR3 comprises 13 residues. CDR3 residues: CASTATGTDTQYF. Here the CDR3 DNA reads TGTGCCAGCACCGCTACGGGCACAGATACGCAGTATTTT.

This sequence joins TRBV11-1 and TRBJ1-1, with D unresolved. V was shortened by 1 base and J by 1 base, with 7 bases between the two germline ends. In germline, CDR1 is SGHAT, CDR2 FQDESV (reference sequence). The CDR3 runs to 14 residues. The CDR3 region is CASSLGLWNTEAFF. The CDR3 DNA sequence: TGTGCCAGCAGCTTAGGGCTGTGGAACACTGAAGCTTTCTTT.

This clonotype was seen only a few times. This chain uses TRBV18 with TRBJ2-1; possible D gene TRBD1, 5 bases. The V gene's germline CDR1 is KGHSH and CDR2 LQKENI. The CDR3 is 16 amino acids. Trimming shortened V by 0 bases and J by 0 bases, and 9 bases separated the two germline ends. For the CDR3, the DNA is TGTGCCAGCTCACCACCAGGGGCTTCCTCCTACAATGAGCAGTTCTTC. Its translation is CASSPPGASSYNEQFF.

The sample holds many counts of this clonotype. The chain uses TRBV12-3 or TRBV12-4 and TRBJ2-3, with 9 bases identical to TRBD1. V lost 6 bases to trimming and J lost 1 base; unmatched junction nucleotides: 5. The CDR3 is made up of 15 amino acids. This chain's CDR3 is CASRGTGFGTDTQYF. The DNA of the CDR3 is TGTGCCAGCAGGGGGACAGGGTTCGGCACAGATACGCAGTATTTT.

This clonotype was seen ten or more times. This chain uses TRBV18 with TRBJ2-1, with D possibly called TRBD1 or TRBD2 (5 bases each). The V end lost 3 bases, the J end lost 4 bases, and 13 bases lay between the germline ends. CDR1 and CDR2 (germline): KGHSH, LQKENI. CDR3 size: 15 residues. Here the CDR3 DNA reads TGTGCCAGCTCACCGGGACGTAGACAATACAATGAGCAGTTCTTC. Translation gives CASSPGRRQYNEQFF.

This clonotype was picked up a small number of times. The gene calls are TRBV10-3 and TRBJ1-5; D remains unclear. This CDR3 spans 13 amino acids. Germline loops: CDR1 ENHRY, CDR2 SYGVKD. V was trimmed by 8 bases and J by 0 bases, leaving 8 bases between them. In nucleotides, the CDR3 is TGTGCCATCTGTTGGGGTAGCAATCAGCCCCAGCATTTT. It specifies CAICWGSNQPQHF.

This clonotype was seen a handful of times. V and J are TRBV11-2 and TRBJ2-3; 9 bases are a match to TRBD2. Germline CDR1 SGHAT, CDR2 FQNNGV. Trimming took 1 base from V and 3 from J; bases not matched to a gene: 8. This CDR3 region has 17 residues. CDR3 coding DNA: TGTGCCAGCAGCTTAGTAGCGGGGGAAAGTTGGACAGATACGCAGTATTTT. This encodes CASSLVAGESWTDTQYF.

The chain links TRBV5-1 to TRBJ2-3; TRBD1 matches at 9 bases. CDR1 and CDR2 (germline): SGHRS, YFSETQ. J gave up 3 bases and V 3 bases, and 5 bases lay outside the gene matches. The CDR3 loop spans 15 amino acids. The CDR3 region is CASSWTGVGTDTQYF. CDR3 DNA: TGCGCCAGCAGCTGGACAGGGGTTGGAACAGATACGCAGTATTTT.

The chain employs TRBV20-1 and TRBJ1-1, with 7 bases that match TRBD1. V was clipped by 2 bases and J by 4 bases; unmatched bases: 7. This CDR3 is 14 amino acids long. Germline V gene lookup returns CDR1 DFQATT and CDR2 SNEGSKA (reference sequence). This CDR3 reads CSARSGDRSTEAFF. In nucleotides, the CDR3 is TGCAGTGCTAGATCTGGGGACAGAAGCACTGAAGCTTTCTTT.